What follows are 6 T cell receptor beta chains derived from one specimen sequenced in a study of blood T cells in healthy people across ages. A second roughly 7 to 11 cycle PCR used barcoded and J-beta primers. TCRdb passed the 5' RACE reads through MiXCR, listing each CDR3 protein once. The data hold some 690,000 distinct CDR3 sequences, with around a fifth observed a single time. The sample was blood. All receptors come from a man aged 65-85 years in good health.

V gene TRBV20-1 combines with J gene TRBJ1-1; no reliable D call. Trimming took 0 bases from V and 6 from J, leaving 5 bases between them. In germline, CDR1 is DFQATT, CDR2 SNEGSKA (reference sequence). The CDR3 loop spans 11 amino acids. This CDR3 reads CSARDPPEAFF. In DNA form, the CDR3 reads TGCAGTGCTAGAGATCCCCCTGAAGCTTTCTTT.

The J gene is TRBJ1-2, the V gene TRBV14; D unresolved. Germline V CDR1 and CDR2: SGHDN, FVKESK. This CDR3 contains 14 residues. Trimming took 3 bases from V and 2 from J, leaving 10 bases between them. The CDR3 loop is CASSQALPNYGYTF. CDR3 DNA: TGTGCCAGCAGCCAGGCACTGCCCAACTATGGCTACACCTTC. Filled out from reference TRBV14 and TRBJ1-2, the complete variable domain reads EAGVTQFPSHSVIEKGQTVTLRCDPISGHDNLYWYRRVMGKEIKFLLHFVKESKQDESGMPNNRFLAERTGGTYSTLKVQPAELEDSGVYFCASSQALPNYGYTFGSGTRLTVV.

A few counts support this clonotype. The gene calls are TRBV20-1 and TRBJ2-1, with D unclear. CDR3 length equals 14 residues. The V gene's germline CDR1 is DFQATT and CDR2 SNEGSKA (reference sequence). Trimming took 3 bases from V and 10 from J, leaving 19 bases between them. The CDR3 bases are TGCAGTGCTAGGGGCCGGGTTAGCCATTTGGAGCAGTTCTTC. This encodes CSARGRVSHLEQFF.

The sample holds a few counts of this clonotype. V usage is TRBV6-5 and J usage is TRBJ2-1; D is perhaps TRBD2 (5 bases). In germline, CDR1 is MNHEY, CDR2 SVGAGI. Trimming removed 2 bases at V and 12 bases at J, with 11 bases between. CDR3 size: 12 residues. The CDR3 here is CASSYAGMTQFF. CDR3 nucleotides: TGTGCCAGCAGTTACGCGGGCATGACGCAGTTCTTC.

The V call is TRBV21-1, the J call TRBJ2-7; the DNA was not used to check the table's D call, TRBD2. TRBV21-1 is described as a pseudogene. The CDR3 runs to 13 residues. The CDR3, as DNA: TGTGCCAGCAGCAGAGGGACTAGCTGCGAGCAGTACGTC. It codes for CASSRGTSCEQYV.

The gene calls are TRBV12-3 or TRBV12-4 and TRBJ1-4; D might be TRBD1 (5 bases). This CDR3 is built from 15 residues. V shed 6 bases and J shed 7 bases, with 18 bases lying between them. Here the CDR3 DNA reads TGTGCCAGCAGGAAGCAGGGCGGCGTTTTTGAAAAACTGTTTTTT. The encoded protein is CASRKQGGVFEKLFF.